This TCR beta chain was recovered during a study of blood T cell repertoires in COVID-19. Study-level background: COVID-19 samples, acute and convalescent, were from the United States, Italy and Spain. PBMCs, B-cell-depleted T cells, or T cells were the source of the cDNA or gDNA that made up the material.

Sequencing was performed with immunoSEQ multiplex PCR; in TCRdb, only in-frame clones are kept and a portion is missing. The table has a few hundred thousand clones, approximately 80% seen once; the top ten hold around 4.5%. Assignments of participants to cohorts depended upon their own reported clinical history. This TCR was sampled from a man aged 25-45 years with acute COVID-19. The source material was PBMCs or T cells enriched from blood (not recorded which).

The CDR3 sequence is CASSVSGGGSIDTQYF. The CDR3 nucleotides are TGTGCCAGCAGCGTAAGCGGCGGGGGTTCTATCGATACGCAGTATTTT. The chain recombines TRBV9 with TRBJ2-3, with 7 positions matching TRBD2. CDR1 and CDR2 (germline): SGDLS, YYNGEE. With V trimmed by 1 base and J by 6 bases, 11 bases remained unmatched. This CDR3 contains 16 residues.